The clone carrying this TCR beta chain was observed a few times. The antigen remains unidentified. The data are from a study of cytomegalovirus exposure and HLA in healthy donors. The repertoire was sequenced with immunoSEQ multiplex PCR; TCRdb's copy has only in-frame clones and lacks some. The sample shows more than 100,000 clones, more than 70% of them seen only once. Study observations and caveats: Within the 90 to 150 validation repertoires, first-cohort TCR clusters tended to co-occur, according to a later analysis. The listing of some 170 TCR beta chains classed them as cytomegalovirus-associated.

The CDR3 is 13 residues long. Per the germline V gene, CDR1 is MGHRA and CDR2 is YSYEKL. Deletions cut 4 bases from V and 1 base from J, with 7 bases between. Input material: PBMCs. The chain links TRBV4-1 to TRBJ1-1; D remains unclear. The TCR sequence derives from a man aged 25-45 years in good health and CMV-seronegative. The CDR3, as DNA: TGCGCCAGCAGCCTGACTCGGAACACTGAAGCTTTCTTT. Translating gives CASSLTRNTEAFF.